Below, 2 T cell receptor beta chains from the same sample are listed, as sequenced in a study of T cell repertoires in cytomegalovirus infection. What these receptors recognize is not known. One entry per CDR3 protein, called by TCRdb with MiXCR from the reads. Here the sample spans fewer than 1,000,000 distinct CDR3 sequences, under 40% being singletons. The specimen was cultured CD8+ T cells from PBMCs, collected from culture after CMV antigen stimulation. Source of these receptors: a human donor in good health (CMV status not recorded). Some clones in this sample may be carry-over from other donors' samples.

As regards this clonotype: A much larger clone lies a single base off, so this may be a read error. V usage is TRBV19 and J usage is TRBJ2-1, with TRBD1 matching 9 bases. This CDR3 is built from 15 residues. Germline-derived CDR1 and CDR2 are LNHDA and SQIVND (reference sequence). For the CDR3, the DNA is TGTGCCAATAGTACCAGGACAGGGGTTGTGAATGAGCAGTTCTTC. The encoded protein is CANSTRTGVVNEQFF.

This chain links TRBV6-1 with TRBJ1-1, with TRBD1 as a possible D gene (6 bases). V lost 6 bases and J lost 6, with 14 bases in between. Looked up from germline, CDR1 is MNHNS and CDR2 is SASEGT. This CDR3 has 13 amino acids. In nucleotides, the CDR3 is TGTGCCAGCAGCCTATCAGGGGACCCTGAAGCTTTCTTT. Its translation: CASSLSGDPEAFF.